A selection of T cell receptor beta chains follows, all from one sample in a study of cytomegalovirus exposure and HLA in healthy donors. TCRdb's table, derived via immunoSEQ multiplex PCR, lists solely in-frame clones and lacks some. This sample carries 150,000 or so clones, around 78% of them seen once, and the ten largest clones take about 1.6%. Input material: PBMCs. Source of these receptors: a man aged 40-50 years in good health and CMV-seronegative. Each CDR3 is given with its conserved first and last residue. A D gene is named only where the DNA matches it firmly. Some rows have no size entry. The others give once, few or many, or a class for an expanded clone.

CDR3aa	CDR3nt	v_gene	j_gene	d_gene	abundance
CASSLGAGANVLTF	TGTGCCAGCAGCTTAGGGGCAGGGGCCAACGTCCTGACTTTC	TRBV7-9	TRBJ2-6	.	.
CASSSDLAGTYNEQFF	TGTGCCAGCAGCTCGGATCTAGCGGGAACCTACAATGAGCAGTTCTTC	TRBV7-9	TRBJ2-1	TRBD2	.
CAIRNDRYSNQPQHF	TGTGCCATCAGGAACGACAGGTATAGCAATCAGCCCCAGCATTTT	TRBV10-3	TRBJ1-5	.	.
CAWSSGQGFYEQFF	TGTGCCTGGAGTTCGGGACAGGGATTCTATGAGCAGTTCTTC	TRBV30	TRBJ2-1	TRBD1	.
CASSGTLGLASITDTQYF	TGTGCCAGCAGCGGTACGCTTGGACTAGCGAGTATCACAGATACGCAGTATTTT	TRBV9	TRBJ2-3	TRBD2	once
CASSSPGSGNTIYF	TGTGCCAGCAGTTCGCCAGGCTCTGGAAACACCATATATTTT	TRBV28	TRBJ1-3	.	few
CASSDTGDLYGYTF	TGTGCCAGCAGTGACACAGGGGACCTCTATGGCTACACCTTC	TRBV25-1	TRBJ1-2	TRBD1	.
CASSVEGNEQFF	TGTGCCAGCAGCGTAGAGGGGAATGAGCAGTTCTTC	TRBV9	TRBJ2-1	.	.
CASSFPGQAEYEQYF	TGTGCCAGCAGCTTCCCGGGACAGGCTGAGTACGAGCAGTACTTC	TRBV5-4	TRBJ2-7	TRBD1	.
CASSNFMNTEAFF	TGTGCCAGTAGTAATTTCATGAACACTGAAGCTTTCTTT	TRBV19	TRBJ1-1	.	.
CASSSGVGAFF	TGCGCCAGCAGCTCGGGGGTGGGAGCTTTCTTT	TRBV5-1	TRBJ1-1	.	.
CASSGQGGSPLHF	TGTGCCAGCAGTGGACAGGGGGGTTCACCCCTCCACTTT	TRBV6-5	TRBJ1-6	TRBD1	few
CASSLQVRDYEQYF	TGCGCCAGCAGCTTGCAGGTCAGGGACTACGAGCAGTACTTC	TRBV5-1	TRBJ2-7	.	.
CASSLHFIAGAYNEQFF	TGTGCCAGCAGCCTGCATTTTATAGCGGGAGCGTACAATGAGCAGTTCTTC	TRBV7-3	TRBJ2-1	TRBD2	few
CASSLRDSAGANEQFF	TGTGCCAGCAGCTTAAGGGACTCAGCGGGAGCCAATGAGCAGTTCTTC	TRBV11-2	TRBJ2-1	TRBD2	.
CASSPGLVGYEQYF	TGTGCCAGCAGCCCGGGACTAGTGGGCTACGAGCAGTACTTC	TRBV4-2	TRBJ2-7	TRBD2	.
CASSLEDRANQPQHF	TGTGCCAGCAGTCTAGAGGACAGGGCAAATCAGCCCCAGCATTTT	TRBV2	TRBJ1-5	TRBD1	.
CASSSRGNTEAFF	TGCGCCAGCAGCTCCCGGGGTAACACTGAAGCTTTCTTT	TRBV5-1	TRBJ1-1	.	.
CASSLAFGGSYEQYF	TGTGCCAGCAGCTTAGCTTTTGGCGGCTCCTACGAGCAGTACTTC	TRBV7-2	TRBJ2-7	.	.
CASSLSGGSSYNEQFF	TGTGCCAGCAGCTTAAGTGGCGGGAGCTCCTACAATGAGCAGTTCTTC	TRBV7-3	TRBJ2-1	TRBD2	.
CASSLFSGVGGANVLTF	TGTGCCAGTAGTCTCTTCTCGGGGGTAGGTGGGGCCAACGTCCTGACTTTC	TRBV19	TRBJ2-6	.	.
CASSLKGGETQYF	TGTGCCAGCAGCTTGAAAGGGGGCGAGACCCAGTACTTC	TRBV5-4	TRBJ2-5	TRBD1	.